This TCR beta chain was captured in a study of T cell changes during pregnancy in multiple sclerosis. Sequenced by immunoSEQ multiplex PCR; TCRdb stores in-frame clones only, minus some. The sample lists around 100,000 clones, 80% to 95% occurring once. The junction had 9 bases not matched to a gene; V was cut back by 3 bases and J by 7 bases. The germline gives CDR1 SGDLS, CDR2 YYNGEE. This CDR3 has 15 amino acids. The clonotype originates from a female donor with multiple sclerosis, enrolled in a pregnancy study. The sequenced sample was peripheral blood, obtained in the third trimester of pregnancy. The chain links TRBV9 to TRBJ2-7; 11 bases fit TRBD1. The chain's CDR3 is CASSGGQGALSEQYF. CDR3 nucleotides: TGTGCCAGCAGCGGCGGACAGGGGGCCTTGAGTGAGCAGTACTTC.